This T cell receptor (beta chain) was observed in a study of T cells in narcolepsy. Study information: Donors had narcolepsy type 1 or type 2, or were healthy controls. General study points: No autoreactive T cell clone sequences appeared in some memory CD4+ repertoires. Autoreactive clonotypes reportedly recurred in blood of same and different patients, not controls.

Clones were read by immunoSEQ multiplex PCR, and TCRdb kept only the in-frame ones, dropping some. The profile shows about 22,000 clones, 70% to 90% of them singletons. V was pared by 6 bases and J by 8 bases, with 9 bases between. Looked up from germline, CDR1 is SGHRS and CDR2 is YFSETQ. CDR3 length equals 11 residues. With respect to this clone: The antigen is undetermined.

Specimen: memory (CD45RA-) CD4+ T cells from blood. This TCR derives from a human donor in good health. This chain links TRBV5-1 with TRBJ2-1; the D is unclear. CDR3 protein: CASTNMDEQFF. CDR3 DNA: TGCGCCAGCACTAATATGGATGAGCAGTTCTTC.